The clone carrying this TCR beta chain turned up a few times. This sample was included in a study of blood T cell repertoires in COVID-19. For the study at large: Italy, Spain and the United States were the sources of the convalescent and acute COVID-19 samples. T cells, B-cell-depleted T cells, or PBMCs supplied cDNA or gDNA.

Authors' processing steps: Amplification of reference gene primers provided the estimated nucleated cell counts. Sequencing used immunoSEQ multiplex PCR; TCRdb keeps in-frame clones, though not all of them. Clone size and the V and J calls come from that table; the DNA yielded D and trimming. The profile shows about 410,000 clones, roughly 89% of them singletons. This CDR3 has 11 amino acids. The germline V gene has CDR1 SQVTM and CDR2 ANQGSEA. V lost 6 bases, J lost 7 bases, and 10 bases lay in between. The chain links TRBV29-1 to TRBJ1-5; D is unresolved. Sequenced input: peripheral blood. The clonotype was recovered from a woman aged 25 to 39 with active or convalescent COVID-19. CDR3 bases: TGCAGCGTCGGGGAAAGGCAGCCCCAGCATTTT. Amino acid sequence: CSVGERQPQHF.